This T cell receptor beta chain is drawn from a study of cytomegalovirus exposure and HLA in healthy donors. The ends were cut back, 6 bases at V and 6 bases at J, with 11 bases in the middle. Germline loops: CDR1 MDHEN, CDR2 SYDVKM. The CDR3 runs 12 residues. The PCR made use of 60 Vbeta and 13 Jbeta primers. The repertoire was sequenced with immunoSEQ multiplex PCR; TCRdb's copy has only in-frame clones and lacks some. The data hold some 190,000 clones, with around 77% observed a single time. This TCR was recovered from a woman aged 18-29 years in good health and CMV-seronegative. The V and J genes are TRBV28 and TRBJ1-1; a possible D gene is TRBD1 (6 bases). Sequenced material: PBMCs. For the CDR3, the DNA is TGTGCCAGCAGGATCTGGACAGCTGAAGCTTTCTTT. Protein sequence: CASRIWTAEAFF.